These 14 T cell receptor beta chains were all obtained from the same sample, sequenced in a study of CD8+ T cells in alopecia areata. Alopecia areata patients provided lesional scalp punch biopsies and peripheral blood. RNA was isolated and reverse transcribed to cDNA, the sequencing template. Repertoires were generated with immunoSEQ multiplex PCR, while TCRdb's copy carries only in-frame clones and drops some. The sample yields about 12,000 clones, 56% seen once. The sequencing sample was made of skin. All receptors derive from a human donor with alopecia areata.

J is TRBJ2-5 and V is TRBV7-9; D is tentatively TRBD1 or TRBD2 (5 bases each). The CDR3 extends over 13 amino acids. CDR1 SEHNR and CDR2 FQNEAQ come from the germline V gene (reference sequence). The V gene lost 10 bases and the J gene lost 0 bases, with 12 bases spanning the gap. CDR3 protein: CATGLGHQETQYF. The CDR3 DNA sequence: TGTGCCACGGGGCTCGGACACCAAGAGACCCAGTACTTC.

The chain recombines TRBV5-1 with TRBJ2-7; D not certain. Deletions cut 2 bases from V and 6 bases from J, with 18 bases between. The CDR3 is made up of 15 amino acids. In germline, CDR1 is SGHRS, CDR2 YFSETQ. As DNA, the CDR3 is TGCGCCAGCAGCTTCTTTGATGCTGAGAATAGCGAGCAGTACTTC. It yields the protein CASSFFDAENSEQYF.

V gene TRBV5-1 combines with J gene TRBJ2-5; D may be TRBD2 (5 bases). The CDR3 is 13 amino acids. CDR1 is SGHRS and CDR2 is YFSETQ in the germline V gene. V was shortened by 0 bases and J by 5 bases, with 8 bases between the two germline ends. CDR3 nucleotide sequence: TGCGCCAGCAGCTTGGATCCGGGGGAGACCCAGTACTTC. Translated, it gives CASSLDPGETQYF.

The chain combines TRBV19 with TRBJ2-1; 8 positions agree with TRBD2. The CDR3 totals 18 residues. V lost 5 bases and J lost 2; bases outside the gene matches: 14. The V gene's germline CDR1 is LNHDA and CDR2 SQIVND (reference sequence). The CDR3 protein is CASSPDPLAGSTYNEQFF. DNA for the CDR3: TGTGCCAGTAGTCCTGACCCGCTAGCGGGCTCGACCTACAATGAGCAGTTCTTC.

CDR3 coding DNA: TGCGCCAGCAGCCCTGGGTCGATCGGTCCTAGCTCCTACAATGAGCAGTTCTTC. Amino acids: CASSPGSIGPSSYNEQFF. The rearrangement links TRBV5-1 to TRBJ2-1; unclear D gene. The CDR3 sequence is 18 residues long. Per germline, CDR1 SGHRS and CDR2 YFSETQ. V was cut by 4 bases and J by 0 bases, with 20 bases left in between. The full variable domain, its missing parts supplied by reference TRBV5-1 and TRBJ2-1, is KAGVTQTPRYLIKTRGQQVTLSCSPISGHRSVSWYQQTPGQGLQFLFEYFSETQRNKGNFPGRFSGRQFSNSRSEMNVSTLELGDSALYLCASSPGSIGPSSYNEQFFGPGTRLTVL.

This clone has just a few counts. V and J are TRBV5-5 and TRBJ2-7; weak D call: TRBD2 (6 bases). Per germline, CDR1 SGHKS and CDR2 YYEKEE (reference sequence). Deletions cut 3 bases from V and 0 bases from J, with 13 bases between. The CDR3 spans 15 residues. The CDR3 coding sequence is TGTGCCAGCAGCTCGGGGCCCGGGGGCTCCTACGAGCAGTACTTC. Its protein is CASSSGPGGSYEQYF.

The count of this clone is one. The chain recombines TRBV11-3 with TRBJ2-1, with 9 bases identical to TRBD2. There are 15 residues in the CDR3. Germline V gene lookup returns CDR1 SGHNT and CDR2 YENEEA. J gave up 4 bases and V 3 bases, and 4 bases lay outside the gene matches. The CDR3 bases are TGTGCCAGCAGCTTGGCTAGCGGGATGTACAATGAGCAGTTCTTC. Its translation: CASSLASGMYNEQFF.

The V and J genes are TRBV19 and TRBJ2-3; no definite D call. Looked up from germline, CDR1 is LNHDA and CDR2 is SQIVND (reference sequence). The CDR3 extends over 14 amino acids. Trimming pared 3 bases from V and 2 bases from J, leaving 9 bases between. CDR3 nucleotides: TGTGCCAGTAGTATGTCACTGAACACAGATACGCAGTATTTT. Translating it yields CASSMSLNTDTQYF.

This clone was detected a few times. The chain combines TRBV5-6 with TRBJ2-2, with D tentatively TRBD2 (5 bases). V lost 0 bases to trimming and J lost 6 bases, with 12 bases between them. CDR3 size: 15 residues. In germline, CDR1 is SGHDT, CDR2 YYEEEE. The CDR3 DNA follows: TGTGCCAGCAGCTTGGCTCTAGCCGGTGCCGGGGAGCTGTTTTTT. It encodes CASSLALAGAGELFF.

The J gene is TRBJ2-1, the V gene TRBV18; D possibly uses TRBD1 or TRBD2 (6 bases each). Germline CDR1 and CDR2: KGHSH and LQKENI. Trimming shortened V by 2 bases and J by 0 bases, and 20 bases separated the two germline ends. This CDR3 comprises 19 residues. In DNA, the CDR3 is TGTGCCAGCTCACCAATCCGAGGGGGGACTGGAAGCTCCTACAATGAGCAGTTCTTC. Translating gives CASSPIRGGTGSSYNEQFF.

The rearrangement uses TRBV19 and TRBJ1-6; D is perhaps TRBD1 (6 bases). Trimming removed 5 bases from V and 10 bases from J, with 9 bases in between. CDR1 is LNHDA, CDR2 SQIVND, per germline (reference sequence). The CDR3 runs to 12 residues. CDR3 protein: CASSPRGSPLHF. In DNA form, the CDR3 reads TGTGCCAGTAGTCCCAGGGGATCACCCCTCCACTTT.

This clone is judged medium-sized. The chain is built from TRBV10-2 and TRBJ2-1; 7 bases align to TRBD1. With V trimmed by 5 bases and J by 10 bases, 11 bases remained unmatched. CDR1 and CDR2 (germline): WSHSY, SAAADI. There are 14 residues in the CDR3. CDR3 in DNA: TGCGCCAGCAGTTTCAACGACAGGGAAAGCGAGCAGTTCTTC. Protein product: CASSFNDRESEQFF.

The rearrangement uses TRBV5-6 and TRBJ1-5; 9 positions agree with TRBD1. This CDR3 has 14 amino acids. Germline V gene sequence: CDR1 SGHDT, CDR2 YYEEEE. J lost 7 bases, V lost 4 bases, and 6 bases had no gene match. As DNA, the CDR3 is TGTGCCAGCAGCACGGGACAGGGTGGCCAGCCCCAGCATTTT. Amino acid sequence: CASSTGQGGQPQHF.

J is TRBJ2-1 and V is TRBV7-6; unclear D gene. The germline V gene encodes CDR1 SGHVS and CDR2 FNYEAQ. The V and J ends lost 1 base and 5 bases respectively, with 9 bases between them. CDR3 length: 14 amino acids. This chain's CDR3 is CASSLVFRDNEQFF. In DNA form, the CDR3 reads TGTGCCAGCAGCTTAGTTTTCCGAGACAATGAGCAGTTCTTC.